This record looks at one T cell receptor (beta chain) sequence and its context. It has no known antigen specificity. Base-call qualities are not available, and no considerably larger clone is one nucleotide away. Libraries were made using the immunoSEQ multiplex PCR assay. The TR loci were subjected to amplification by multiplexed PCR, for which V gene segments served as targets of the forward primers and J gene segments as targets of the reverse primers. The amplified CDR3 regions were sequenced using the Illumina HiSeq System. In the source study's methods: Closely related reads were merged with a nearest-neighbour algorithm so that PCR and sequencing errors were removed and data were collapsed into unique sequences. Each repertoire was summarised by clonality and by T cell density, with T cell density defined as TR molecules per amount of genomic DNA input. Public TRs were defined as CDR3 amino acid sequences in at least 80% of unsorted samples, then tested for differential abundance between coeliac and control samples. Every lamina propria sample was checked against a list of about 220 published gliadin-specific TRB sequences. Kruskal-Wallis tests followed by Dunn post-tests were used to test for differences in clonality and density between disease groups. In its TCRdb copy, this immuneACCESS table keeps in-frame sequences only and misses some clones. Where compared with another copy, unresolved V genes explain less than half of these, and the others have no known cause. That table is the source of V, J and clone size, and D and trimming were worked out from the DNA. In this sample the table shows under 5,000 clones, 65% to 80% of which occur a single time. The top ten hold under 6% of the sample.

The sample belongs to a study of coeliac disease (dated by TCRdb to between 2021 and 2024). Study-wide context: Coeliac patients were classed as newly diagnosed active disease, refractory coeliac disease type I, or disease controlled by a gluten-free diet. Next-generation sequencing of rearranged TRB and TRG CDR3 regions was applied to small intestinal lymphocyte fractions from coeliac and non-coeliac patients. The study set out to describe the TR repertoires of small intestinal T cells in active coeliac disease, refractory type I coeliac disease, and coeliac disease treated with a gluten-free diet. The full study included some 30 patients: around 22 with serologically confirmed coeliac disease and 8 controls with non-small intestinal disorders. TRB sequencing worked for samples from fewer than 35 subjects, and these included roughly 25 paired bulk unsorted intraepithelial and lamina propria cell samples.

Cells were frozen in liquid nitrogen in DMSO/FBS as aliquots of 400,000 to 550,000 cells, with a single aliquot from each fraction going to sequencing. All 30 patients in the study underwent endoscopy and small intestinal biopsy. To release lamina propria cells, the biopsy tissue left over after intraepithelial cell isolation was digested with collagenase. Genomic DNA was extracted from frozen unsorted cell fractions using the Qiagen DNeasy blood extraction kit. General conclusions and limits of the study: Cross-contamination between compartments was possible, because separating intraepithelial cells from lamina propria cells did not produce high-purity fractions. Compared with controls, active coeliac intraepithelial and lamina propria samples had TRB and TRG repertoires of lower clonality, which suggests that diverse T cells were recruited. Published gliadin-specific TRB sequences were found in about 55% of the 18 coeliac lamina propria samples but in only 1 of 6 controls. TRB repertoires were mostly private, with most amino acid sequences found in only one sample, and V-gene usage showed no significant difference between disease groups. The authors judged the approach to be unsuitable for unbiased detection of gliadin-specific T cells, because gliadin-specific T cells are scarce and rarely shared between patients.

The sequenced sample consisted of lamina propria lymphocytes from the gut. The cell subset or site label for this specimen denotes: lamina propria cell (LPC) fraction of small intestinal biopsy. The receptor was derived from a woman younger than 30 with active celiac disease.

The CDR3 loop reads CASSPGQATGELFF. The DNA reads TGTGCCAGCAGTCCCGGACAGGCCACCGGGGAGCTGTTTTTT. This receptor chain uses TRBV25-1 and TRBJ2-2; 7 central nucleotides agree with TRBD1. The CDR3 has 14 amino acids, counting the end cysteine and phenylalanine. Left in the record is the CDR3 DNA by itself, 42 bases read in frame from the first base. Reading the germline V gene gives CDR1 MGHDK and CDR2 SYGVNS. Trimming takes 5 bases off V and 4 bases off J; junction bases not matched to a gene: 4.